This TCR beta chain was recorded in a study of post-analysis software for immune sequencing data. Study as a whole: Patients with relapsing-remitting, secondary progressive and progressive-relapsing multiple sclerosis courses were all represented. Regarding the study as a whole: Five TRBV segments, including TRBV5-6, TRBV5-1 and TRBV20-1, were more frequent in patients than controls. When compared against controls, multiple sclerosis patients showed significantly lower normalized Chao1 diversity. The authors found that F measure strongly co-clustered same-batch samples.

This clonotype was detected a few times. What it recognizes is unknown. Unique molecular identifiers were carried by the TCR beta cDNA libraries. Input amounts of about 0.85 to 11 million T cells were used. These gave some 500,000 cDNA molecules, so each molecule approximated one T cell. TCRdb re-analysed the PCR reads in MiXCR, keeping a single row per CDR3 protein. The table shows roughly 580,000 distinct CDR3 sequences, with about 40% occurring only once. Germline CDR1 reads MNHNS; CDR2 reads SASEGT. The junction had 14 bases not matched to a gene; V was cut back by 8 bases and J by 7 bases. The CDR3 covers 15 residues.

Sequenced material: blood. V and J are TRBV6-1 and TRBJ2-7, with TRBD1 matching over 10 bases. The sequence was collected from a girl aged 10 to 17 with multiple sclerosis. CDR3 nucleotides: TGTGCCAGCTACTACCCGGGACAGGGGATAAGGGAGCAGTACTTC. This encodes CASYYPGQGIREQYF.